Following are 10 T cell receptor beta chains from one sample sequenced in a study of T cell responses to AZD1222 COVID-19 vaccine. Clones were read by immunoSEQ multiplex PCR, and TCRdb kept only the in-frame ones, dropping some. The sample yields around 140,000 clones, 70% to 90% seen once. Sequenced here: peripheral blood, sampled on day 0 of AZD1222 vaccination. The receptors derive from an adult in good health.

The CDR3 bases are TGTGCCAGTAGTGTAAACAGGGACAATCAGCCCCAGCATTTT. Residues: CASSVNRDNQPQHF. V and J are TRBV19 and TRBJ1-5, with TRBD1 as a possible D gene (6 bases). The V end was cut by 5 bases, the J end by 3 bases, with 11 bases between. The germline CDR1 and CDR2 sequences are LNHDA and SQIVND (reference sequence). This CDR3 has 14 amino acids. The complete variable domain, with remaining parts taken from reference TRBV19 and TRBJ1-5, reads DGGITQSPKYLFRKEGQNVTLSCEQNLNHDAMYWYRQDPGQGLRLIYYSQIVNDFQKGDIAEGYSVSREKKESFPLTVTSAQKNPTAFYLCASSVNRDNQPQHFGDGTRLSIL.

The chain joins TRBV5-1 to TRBJ2-2; D gene unclear. The CDR3 covers 14 residues. Trimming shortened V by 2 bases and J by 1 base, and 6 bases separated the two germline ends. The V gene's germline CDR1 is SGHRS and CDR2 YFSETQ. CDR3 amino acids: CASSFGGNTGELFF. The CDR3 DNA reads TGCGCCAGCAGCTTTGGCGGGAACACCGGGGAGCTGTTTTTT. The full variable domain, its missing parts supplied by reference TRBV5-1 and TRBJ2-2, is KAGVTQTPRYLIKTRGQQVTLSCSPISGHRSVSWYQQTPGQGLQFLFEYFSETQRNKGNFPGRFSGRQFSNSRSEMNVSTLELGDSALYLCASSFGGNTGELFFGEGSRLTVL.

This chain connects TRBV27 to TRBJ1-5; D remains ambiguous. Trimming shortened V by 7 bases and J by 0 bases, and 13 bases separated the two germline ends. Germline V lookup: CDR1 MNHEY, CDR2 SMNVEV (reference sequence). The CDR3 is 15 amino acids. CDR3 amino acids: CASKAVWNSNQPQHF. The CDR3 nucleotides are TGTGCCAGCAAGGCGGTTTGGAATAGCAATCAGCCCCAGCATTTT.

The CDR3 loop is CASFTTDYGYTF. In nucleotides, the CDR3 is TGTGCCAGCTTCACCACTGACTATGGCTACACCTTC. The chain couples TRBV18 to TRBJ1-2; D call uncertain. Germline V lookup: CDR1 KGHSH, CDR2 LQKENI. The CDR3 spans 12 residues. Trimming took off 7 bases at V and 3 bases at J, with 9 bases between the two ends.

This chain joins TRBV19 and TRBJ1-1; TRBD1 is a possible D gene (5 bases). Germline loops: CDR1 LNHDA, CDR2 SQIVND (reference sequence). V gave up 5 bases and J gave up 0 bases, with 19 bases separating them. The length of the CDR3 is 17 residues. The DNA for the CDR3 is TGTGCCAGTAGTTCCCCCCTCGGGAGACAGATGAACACTGAAGCTTTCTTT. Translation gives CASSSPLGRQMNTEAFF.

The genes are TRBV5-1 and TRBJ2-3; 9 positions match TRBD1. The trim removed 4 bases at V and 2 bases at J, leaving 23 bases unmatched. Germline CDR1 SGHRS, CDR2 YFSETQ. The CDR3 covers 21 residues. As DNA, the CDR3 is TGCGCCAGCAGCAGAATGCCGGGGGGATCAACGGACAGGGGCTACACAGATACGCAGTATTTT. It yields the protein CASSRMPGGSTDRGYTDTQYF.

The V call is TRBV28, the J call TRBJ2-3; TRBD2 agrees at 7 bases. The germline V gene encodes CDR1 MDHEN and CDR2 SYDVKM. The CDR3 covers 16 residues. V shed 2 bases and J 4 bases; nucleotides not matched to a gene: 9. CDR3 in DNA: TGTGCCAGCAGTTTAGGGGGAGGGCCCTTCGCAGATACGCAGTATTTT. It encodes CASSLGGGPFADTQYF.

The V call is TRBV5-1, the J call TRBJ2-1; 15 bases map to TRBD2. CDR1 SGHRS and CDR2 YFSETQ come from the germline V gene. V gave up 3 bases and J gave up 7 bases; unmatched junction bases: 2. The CDR3 sequence is 15 residues long. The DNA of the CDR3 is TGCGCCAGCAGCTCGGGACTAGCGGGAGGTAATGAGCAGTTCTTC. It is translated as CASSSGLAGGNEQFF.

This rearrangement joins TRBV7-9 to TRBJ2-1; D gene unclear. The germline V gene has CDR1 SEHNR and CDR2 FQNEAQ (reference sequence). The CDR3 sequence is 13 residues long. The ends were cut back, 1 base at V and 7 bases at J, with 8 bases in the middle. The DNA for the CDR3 is TGTGCCAGCAGCTTAGAGTTCCCGAATGAGCAGTTCTTC. Encoded protein: CASSLEFPNEQFF.

The chain is built from TRBV7-2 and TRBJ1-1, with D possibly TRBD1 on 5 matching bases. This CDR3 is 14 amino acids long. CDR1 and CDR2 (germline): SGHTA, FQGNSA. V shed 5 bases and J shed 4 bases, with 14 bases lying between them. The CDR3 coding sequence is TGTGCCAGCAGCAACCGGGACGGAGGCACTGAAGCTTTCTTT. It codes for CASSNRDGGTEAFF.